This T cell receptor (beta chain) was sequenced in a study of monozygotic twins with inflammatory bowel disease. Whole-study findings and limits: The authors found no support for a single strong IBD-associated signal or clonotype. Resolution of different T cell subtypes was not achieved.

A word on this clonotype: Antigen specificity is unknown.

CDR3 size: 15 residues. Germline loops: CDR1 LGHNA, CDR2 YSLEER. There were approximately 4,000 ng of total RNA used for each TCR library. Nested amplification of TCRalpha and TCRbeta cDNA involved two PCRs of approximately 16 and 10 cycles. TCRdb derives one entry per CDR3 protein from the 5' RACE reads, leaving out DNA. The repertoire table contains fewer than 450,000 distinct CDR3 sequences. The clonotype was recovered from a human donor with ulcerative colitis or Crohn's disease, or a healthy co-twin of an affected twin (not recorded which). The V gene is TRBV4-3, the J gene TRBJ2-7; TCRdb proposes TRBD1, but this gene call is untestable without DNA. The sample taken for sequencing was blood. The CDR3 spells CASSQHRGLGYEQYF.